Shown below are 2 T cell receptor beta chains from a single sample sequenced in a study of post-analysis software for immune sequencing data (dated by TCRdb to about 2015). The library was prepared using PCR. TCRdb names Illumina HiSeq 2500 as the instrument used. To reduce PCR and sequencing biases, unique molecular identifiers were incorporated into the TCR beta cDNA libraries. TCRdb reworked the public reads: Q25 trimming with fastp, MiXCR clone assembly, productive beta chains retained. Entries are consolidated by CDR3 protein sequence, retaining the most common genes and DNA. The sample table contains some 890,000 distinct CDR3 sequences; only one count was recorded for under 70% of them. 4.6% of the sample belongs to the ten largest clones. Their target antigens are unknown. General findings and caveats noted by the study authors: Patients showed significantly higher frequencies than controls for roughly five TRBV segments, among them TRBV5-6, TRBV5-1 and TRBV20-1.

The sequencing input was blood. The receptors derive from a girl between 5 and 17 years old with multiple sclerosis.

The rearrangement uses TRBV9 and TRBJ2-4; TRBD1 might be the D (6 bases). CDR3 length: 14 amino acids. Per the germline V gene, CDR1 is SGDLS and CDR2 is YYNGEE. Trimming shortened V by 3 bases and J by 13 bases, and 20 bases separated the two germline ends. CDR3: CASSARQVAGEQYF. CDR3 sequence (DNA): TGTGCCAGCAGCGCACGACAGGTCGCGGGTGAGCAGTACTTC.

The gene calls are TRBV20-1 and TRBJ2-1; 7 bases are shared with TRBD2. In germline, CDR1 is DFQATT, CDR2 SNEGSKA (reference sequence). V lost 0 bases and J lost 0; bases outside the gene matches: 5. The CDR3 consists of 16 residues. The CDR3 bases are TGCAGTGCTAGAGAGGTTGGCGGGGGCTCCTACAATGAGCAGTTCTTC. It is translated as CSAREVGGGSYNEQFF.